Included here is one T cell receptor beta chain sequence, with context. Its antigen is not identified. This sample was taken from a study of cytomegalovirus exposure and HLA in healthy donors. Background on the study: There were about 85 million unique TCRs (from HLA-typed donors) in an early data release. Study-wide findings and caveats: When analyzed later, the rates of TCR association showed variation by HLA locus, with DRB1 the most and HLA-C the fewest. Earlier analysis found most TCR beta V segments productive about 90% or about 30% of the time.

With 6 bases clipped from V and 7 bases from J, the junction kept 10 bases outside the gene matches. Germline loops: CDR1 ENHRY, CDR2 SYGVKD. CDR3 length: 15 amino acids. Researchers ran the PCR with 60 Vbeta and 13 Jbeta primers. This table comes from immunoSEQ multiplex PCR, and its TCRdb copy is limited to in-frame clones, with some not included. The sample shows 97,000 or so clones, about 62% of them seen only once. The sample was PBMCs. The chain employs TRBV10-3 and TRBJ2-1, with 9 bases fitting TRBD1. The sequence came from a human donor in good health. The CDR3 is CAISPADRGGNEQFF. The CDR3 coding sequence is TGTGCCATCAGCCCCGCGGACAGGGGTGGGAATGAGCAGTTCTTC.